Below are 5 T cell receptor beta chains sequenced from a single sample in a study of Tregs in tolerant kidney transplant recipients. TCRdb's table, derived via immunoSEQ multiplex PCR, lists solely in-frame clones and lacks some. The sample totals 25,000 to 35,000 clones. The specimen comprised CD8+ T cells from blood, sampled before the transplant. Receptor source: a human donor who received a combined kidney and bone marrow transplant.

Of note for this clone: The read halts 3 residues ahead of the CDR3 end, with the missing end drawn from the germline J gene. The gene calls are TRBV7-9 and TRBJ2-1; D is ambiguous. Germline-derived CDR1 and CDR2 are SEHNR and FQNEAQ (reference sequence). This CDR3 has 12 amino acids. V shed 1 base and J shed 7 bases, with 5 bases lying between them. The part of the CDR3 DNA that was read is TGTGCCAGCAGCTTAGGTCAGAATGAG. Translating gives CASSLGQNE. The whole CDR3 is CASSLGQNEQFF.

CDR3 DNA, as far as it was read: TGTGCCAGCAGCTTAATGGGACAGAGCACAGATACG. It yields the protein CASSLMGQSTDT. The CDR3 reads in full as CASSLMGQSTDTQYF. This chain uses TRBV7-6 with TRBJ2-3; the match to TRBD1 covers 7 bases. The read ends 3 residues before the CDR3 terminus; that terminus is restored from the germline J gene. Germline V CDR1 and CDR2: SGHVS, FNYEAQ. The CDR3 is 15 amino acids. V was clipped by 2 bases and J by 0 bases; unmatched bases: 2.

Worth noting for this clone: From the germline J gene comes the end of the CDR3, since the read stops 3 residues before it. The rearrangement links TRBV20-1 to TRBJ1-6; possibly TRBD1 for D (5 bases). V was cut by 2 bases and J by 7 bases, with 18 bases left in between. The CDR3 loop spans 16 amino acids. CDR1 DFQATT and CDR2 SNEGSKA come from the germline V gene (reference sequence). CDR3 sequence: CSARSIGGPANSPLHF. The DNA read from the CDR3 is TGCAGTGCTAGATCGATCGGGGGACCCGCAAATTCACCC.

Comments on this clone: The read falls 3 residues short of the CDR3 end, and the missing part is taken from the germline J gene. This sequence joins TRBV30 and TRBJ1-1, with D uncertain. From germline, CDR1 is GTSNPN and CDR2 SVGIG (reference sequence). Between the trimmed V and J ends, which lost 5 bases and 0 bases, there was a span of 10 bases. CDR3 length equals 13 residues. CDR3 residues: CAWAGTLNTEAFF. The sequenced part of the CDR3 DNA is TGTGCCTGGGCAGGCACATTGAACACTGAA.

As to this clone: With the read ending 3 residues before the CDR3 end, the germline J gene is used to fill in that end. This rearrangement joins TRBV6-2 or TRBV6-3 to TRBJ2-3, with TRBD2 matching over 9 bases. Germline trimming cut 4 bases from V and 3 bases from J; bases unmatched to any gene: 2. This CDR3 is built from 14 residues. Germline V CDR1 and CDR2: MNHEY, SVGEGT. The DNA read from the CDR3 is TGTGCCAGCAGTTGGCGGGGGGGTACAGATACG. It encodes CASSWRGGTDT. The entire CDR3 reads CASSWRGGTDTQYF.